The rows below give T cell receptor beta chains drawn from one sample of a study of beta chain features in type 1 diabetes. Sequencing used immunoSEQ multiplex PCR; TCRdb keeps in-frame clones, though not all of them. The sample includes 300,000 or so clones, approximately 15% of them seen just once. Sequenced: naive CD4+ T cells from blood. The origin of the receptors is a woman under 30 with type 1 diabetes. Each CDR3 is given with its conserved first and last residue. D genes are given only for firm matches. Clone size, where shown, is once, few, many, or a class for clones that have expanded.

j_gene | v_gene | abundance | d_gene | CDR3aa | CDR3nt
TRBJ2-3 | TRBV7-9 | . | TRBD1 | CASSLTTGGGGTDTQYF | TGTGCCAGCAGCCTTACGACAGGGGGCGGCGGCACAGATACGCAGTATTTT
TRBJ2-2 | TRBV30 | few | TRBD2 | CAWTSGMNTGELFF | TGTGCCTGGACTAGCGGGATGAACACCGGGGAGCTGTTTTTT
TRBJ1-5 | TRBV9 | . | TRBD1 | CASSASTGTGGQPQHF | TGTGCCAGCAGCGCGAGCACCGGGACAGGGGGTCAGCCCCAGCATTTT
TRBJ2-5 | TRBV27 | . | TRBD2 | CASSLQRTSGSGETQYF | TGTGCCAGCAGTTTACAACGGACTAGCGGGAGTGGGGAGACCCAGTACTTC
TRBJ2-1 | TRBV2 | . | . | CASKGAGNEQFF | TGTGCCAGCAAGGGCGCGGGGAATGAGCAGTTCTTC
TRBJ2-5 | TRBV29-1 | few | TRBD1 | CSGGQGPQETQYF | TGCAGCGGTGGACAGGGGCCTCAAGAGACCCAGTACTTC
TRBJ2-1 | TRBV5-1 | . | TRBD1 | CASSLAGPRATGGNNNEQFF | TGCGCCAGCAGCTTGGCTGGCCCTCGAGCAACAGGGGGAAACAACAATGAGCAGTTCTTC
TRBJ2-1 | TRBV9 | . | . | CASSPPGGRGWEQFF | TGTGCCAGCAGCCCCCCCGGGGGCAGGGGGTGGGAGCAGTTCTTC
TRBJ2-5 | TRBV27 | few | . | CASSFSWGLQETQYF | TGTGCCAGCAGTTTCTCGTGGGGCTTGCAAGAGACCCAGTACTTC
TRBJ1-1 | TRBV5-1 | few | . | CASSSTVNTEAFF | TGCGCCAGCAGCTCGACAGTGAACACTGAAGCTTTCTTT
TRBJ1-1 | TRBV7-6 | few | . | CASSNREGGTEAFF | TGTGCCAGCAGCAACAGGGAGGGAGGCACTGAAGCTTTCTTT
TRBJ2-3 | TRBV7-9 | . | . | CASSLQGSDTQYF | TGTGCCAGCAGCCTACAGGGATCGGATACGCAGTATTTT
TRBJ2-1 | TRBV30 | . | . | CAWSVRPRGEQFF | TGTGCCTGGAGTGTGAGACCTCGCGGTGAGCAGTTCTTC
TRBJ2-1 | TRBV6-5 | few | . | CASRTPLRSGEQFF | TGTGCCAGCAGGACCCCCCTGAGGAGTGGTGAGCAGTTCTTC
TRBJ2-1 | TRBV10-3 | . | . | CAISERSTSYNEQFF | TGTGCCATCAGTGAGCGGTCTACCTCCTACAATGAGCAGTTCTTC
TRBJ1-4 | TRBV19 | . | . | CASRTPTGREKLFF | TGTGCCAGCCGAACGCCCACCGGGAGGGAAAAACTGTTTTTT
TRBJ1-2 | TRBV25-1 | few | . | CASSEQGLNYGYTF | TGTGCCAGCAGTGAACAGGGCCTTAACTATGGCTACACCTTC
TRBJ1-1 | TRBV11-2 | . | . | CASSFTGLNTEAFF | TGTGCCAGCAGCTTTACAGGGCTGAACACTGAAGCTTTCTTT
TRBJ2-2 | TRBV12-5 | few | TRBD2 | CASGNTPGLAGGKYTGELFF | TGTGCTAGTGGTAATACCCCCGGACTAGCGGGAGGCAAATACACCGGGGAGCTGTTTTTT
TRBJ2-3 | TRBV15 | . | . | CATSRDHGTDTQYF | TGTGCCACCAGCAGAGATCATGGCACAGATACGCAGTATTTT